This is a list of T cell receptor beta chains from one sample in a study of monozygotic twins with cystic fibrosis. Generated by immunoSEQ multiplex PCR, the TCRdb table keeps only in-frame clones and is missing some. The table has about 22,000 clones, around 87% seen once; the top ten hold approximately 1.2%. Specimen: blood. These TCRs come from a woman aged 30 to 39 with cystic fibrosis. Each CDR3 is given with its conserved first and last residue. A D gene is named only where the DNA matches it firmly. The listing skips clone size in some rows; elsewhere it reads once, few, many or a size class.

V gene	J gene	clone size	D gene	CDR3 DNA	CDR3 protein
TRBV5-4	TRBJ2-7	.	TRBD2	TGTGCCAGCAGCTTGGAGTCTAGCGGGGCAGTGCAGTACTTC	CASSLESSGAVQYF
TRBV5-4	TRBJ1-1	.	TRBD1	TGTGCCAGCAGCTTTGACAGGGTCTCTGAAGCTTTCTTT	CASSFDRVSEAFF
TRBV4-1	TRBJ1-6	few	.	TGCGCCAGCAGCTCTACAACAGGGCCCAATTCACCCCTCCACTTT	CASSSTTGPNSPLHF
TRBV7-2	TRBJ1-2	few	.	TGTGCCAGCAGCTCGGCCACGGGGATCCACACCTTC	CASSSATGIHTF
TRBV5-1	TRBJ2-6	.	TRBD1	TGCGCCAGCAGCTTGGTCACAGGGGGCTCCTATATTGTTCCTGGGGCCAACGTCCTGACTTTC	CASSLVTGGSYIVPGANVLTF
TRBV7-6	TRBJ2-3	.	TRBD2	TGTGCCAGCAGCTTTACTAGCGGTAGCACAGATACGCAGTATTTT	CASSFTSGSTDTQYF
TRBV4-1	TRBJ2-1	.	TRBD2	TGCGCCAGCAGCCTCAGACTAGCGGGGGATGGTGAGCAGTTCTTC	CASSLRLAGDGEQFF
TRBV5-4	TRBJ2-1	.	.	TGTGCCAGCAGCTTGGACGGGGCCTCCTACAATGAGCAGTTCTTC	CASSLDGASYNEQFF
TRBV7-2	TRBJ1-5	.	TRBD1	TGTGCCAGCAGCATAAGACAGGGAAGTGGCAATCAGCCCCAGCATTTT	CASSIRQGSGNQPQHF
TRBV5-6	TRBJ2-7	.	.	TGTGCCAGCAGCCCCGGGACGGGGGACTACGAGCAGTACTTC	CASSPGTGDYEQYF
TRBV5-6	TRBJ1-4	once	.	TGTGCCAGCAGCTTCAATCTAGGGGCTAATGAAAAACTGTTTTTT	CASSFNLGANEKLFF
TRBV19	TRBJ1-5	.	.	TGTGCCAGTAGACTGGGTTATCAGCCCCAGCATTTT	CASRLGYQPQHF
TRBV5-8	TRBJ2-5	.	TRBD2	TGTGCCAGCAGCGATAAACTAGCGGGTGGCGAGACCCAGTACTTC	CASSDKLAGGETQYF
TRBV5-1	TRBJ1-1	once	.	TGCGCCAGCAGCTGGAGGCTTGGGCCAGGAAGAACTGAAGCTTTCTTT	CASSWRLGPGRTEAFF
TRBV27	TRBJ1-2	.	TRBD1	TGTGCCAGCAGTATAAACGGACAGGCCCACTATGGCTACACCTTC	CASSINGQAHYGYTF
TRBV5-1	TRBJ1-1	.	.	TGCGCCAGCAGCTTGGCCGCGCAGACCCGGGCACAAGCTTTCTTT	CASSLAAQTRAQAFF
TRBV12-5	TRBJ2-1	few	.	TGTGCTAGTGGTTCCCAGGCACTAAATGAGCAGTTCTTC	CASGSQALNEQFF
TRBV11-3	TRBJ2-3	.	.	TGTGCCAGCAGCCCCAGTCGTGCAGATACGCAGTATTTT	CASSPSRADTQYF
TRBV10-2	TRBJ2-1	.	.	TGCGCCAGCAGTGAGTCTGGTGAGCAGTTCTTC	CASSESGEQFF
TRBV6-1	TRBJ2-7	few	.	TGTGCCAGCAGTGATCCCACTCCCCTCGAGCAGTACTTC	CASSDPTPLEQYF
TRBV10-1	TRBJ1-1	.	.	TGCGCCAGCAGTTGTGGGCTTTTTTTTGCACCTCGCAAGAGGAACACTGAAGCTTTCTTT	CASSCGLFFAPRKRNTEAFF
TRBV7-8	TRBJ2-5	.	.	TGTGCCAGCAGCTTAGCAGGGCAGGGGGGGACCCAGTACTTC	CASSLAGQGGTQYF
TRBV11-2	TRBJ2-5	.	.	TGTGCCAGCAGCCCCCAAGAGACCCAGTACTTC	CASSPQETQYF
TRBV25-1	TRBJ1-5	.	.	TGTGCCAGTCCGTTCGGGGAAAGCAATCAGCCCCAGCATTTT	CASPFGESNQPQHF
TRBV4-1	TRBJ1-1	.	.	TGCGCCAGCAGCCAAGATCGGTCCGGGGGTGGGGTAGCTTTCTTT	CASSQDRSGGGVAFF
TRBV5-6	TRBJ2-5	.	TRBD1	TGTGCCAGCAGCAGCAGGGGGCTTCGGGAGACCCAGTACTTC	CASSSRGLRETQYF
TRBV14	TRBJ2-7	.	.	TGTGCCAGCAGCCAAGGGGGGACGTATACCTACGAGCAGTACTTC	CASSQGGTYTYEQYF
TRBV6-1	TRBJ1-2	.	.	TGTGCCAGCTACGGGCGTGTTGGCTACACCTTC	CASYGRVGYTF
TRBV15	TRBJ2-3	.	.	TGTGCCACCAGCAGAGGAGTTGGAGACTGGACCGACGATACGCAGTATTTT	CATSRGVGDWTDDTQYF
TRBV28	TRBJ1-6	.	.	TGTGCCAGCAGTTTATTTGGGCGTAATTCACCCCTCCACTTT	CASSLFGRNSPLHF
TRBV7-9	TRBJ1-5	.	.	TGTGCCAGCAGCTTAGGGGATAGCAATCAGCCCCAGCATTTT	CASSLGDSNQPQHF
TRBV13	TRBJ1-2	.	.	TGTGCCAGCAGCCTCGGGGGGGGAGGCTACACCTTC	CASSLGGGGYTF
TRBV7-2	TRBJ2-7	once	TRBD2	TGTGCCAGCAGCTTAGCGGGCGGGGGGCCCTACGAGCAGTACTTC	CASSLAGGGPYEQYF
TRBV5-6	TRBJ1-2	.	TRBD1	TGTGCCAGCAGCTTGGACAGGGGCGCTGGCTACACCTTC	CASSLDRGAGYTF
TRBV7-2	TRBJ1-2	.	TRBD1	TGTGCCAGCAGCCAGACCGTACAGGGGTTAGGGGGCTACACCTTC	CASSQTVQGLGGYTF
TRBV5-1	TRBJ2-1	.	.	TGCGCCAGCAGCTTGAGTTCCTACAATGAGCAGTTCTTC	CASSLSSYNEQFF
TRBV6-6	TRBJ1-2	once	.	TGTGCCAGCAGTTTTGGCGGGCAGCTCTATGGCTACACCTTC	CASSFGGQLYGYTF
TRBV11-2	TRBJ2-7	.	.	TGTGCCAGCAGCTTACTTTACAGGGACCTCTCCGAGCAGTACTTC	CASSLLYRDLSEQYF
TRBV13	TRBJ2-7	.	TRBD2	TGTGCCAGCGGACTAGCGGGCTCCTACGAGCAGTACTTC	CASGLAGSYEQYF
TRBV5-1	TRBJ1-2	.	TRBD1	TGCGCCAGCAGCCTAGGAACAGGGGGCGAAGGCTACACCTTC	CASSLGTGGEGYTF
TRBV6-6	TRBJ2-5	.	.	TGTGCCAGCAGTTACGCCGCGGTGGAGATCCAGTACTTC	CASSYAAVEIQYF
TRBV25-1	TRBJ1-2	once	.	TGTGCCAGCAGTGAGTTTGGGTCCTCGGGCGGCAGGACGTCTGGCTACACCTTC	CASSEFGSSGGRTSGYTF
TRBV6-4	TRBJ1-5	.	.	TGTGCCAGCAGCCCCGGACCTAATCAGCCCCAGCATTTT	CASSPGPNQPQHF
TRBV4-1	TRBJ1-2	.	.	TGCGCCAGCAGCCAAGGAGTCTCGGGGACGGCTTATGGCTACACCTTC	CASSQGVSGTAYGYTF
TRBV7-7	TRBJ2-5	.	TRBD1	TGTGCCAGCAGCAAGGGACAGCAAGAGACCCAGTACTTC	CASSKGQQETQYF
TRBV11-2	TRBJ1-1	.	.	TGTGCCAGCAGCTCTCGAGGTCTGGGCGGGGTCCCCTCTCTTGAAGCTTTCTTT	CASSSRGLGGVPSLEAFF
TRBV4-3	TRBJ1-1	.	.	TGCGCCAGCGGCCGTGAAAATGGCCTAGAAGCTTTCTTT	CASGRENGLEAFF